A single sample gave rise to the 16 T cell receptor beta chains below, sequenced in a study of OX40 agonist ivuxolimab in advanced cancers. Some clones are missing from TCRdb's copy, which holds only in-frame ones; the method was immunoSEQ multiplex PCR. The table has 55,000 to 70,000 clones, over 80% seen once; the top ten hold approximately 4.8%. The material was CD4+ or CD8+ T cells sorted from blood, obtained in a trial of the OX40 agonist ivuxolimab. The receptors derive from an adult with an advanced solid tumor such as melanoma, head and neck, liver or kidney cancer.

This clone was detected a few times. The chain links TRBV28 to TRBJ1-6; D not resolved. The ends were cut back, 3 bases at V and 10 bases at J, with 13 bases in the middle. From germline, CDR1 is MDHEN and CDR2 SYDVKM. The CDR3 loop spans 14 amino acids. CDR3 sequence: CASSFPRELSPLHF. CDR3 nucleotides: TGTGCCAGCAGTTTCCCTCGCGAGCTCTCACCCCTCCACTTT.

V and J are TRBV19 and TRBJ2-5, with D uncertain. CDR1 is LNHDA and CDR2 is SQIVND in the germline V gene (reference sequence). This CDR3 is built from 13 residues. V lost 8 bases and J 1 base, leaving 11 bases between the germline ends. DNA for the CDR3: TGTGCCAGTTCTTCAGTAGCCCAAGAGACCCAGTACTTC. Protein product: CASSSVAQETQYF.

This rearrangement joins TRBV11-2 to TRBJ1-2; possible D gene TRBD1, 6 bases. This CDR3 has 13 residues. V was pared by 2 bases and J by 10 bases, with 14 bases between. Germline lookup yields CDR1 SGHAT and CDR2 FQNNGV. The CDR3 sequence is CASSLSQGSNYTF. CDR3 sequence (DNA): TGTGCCAGCAGCTTAAGCCAGGGGAGCAACTACACCTTC.

The chain couples TRBV28 to TRBJ2-5; the D gene is possibly TRBD2 (6 bases). The germline gives CDR1 MDHEN, CDR2 SYDVKM. The CDR3 is made up of 13 amino acids. V was shortened by 6 bases and J by 13 bases, with 21 bases between the two germline ends. This CDR3 is CASRESGSRLRYF. The CDR3, as DNA: TGTGCCAGCAGGGAGTCCGGGAGCCGGCTTCGGTACTTC. The full variable domain, with the rest looked up from reference TRBV28 and TRBJ2-5, is DVKVTQSSRYLVKRTGEKVFLECVQDMDHENMFWYRQDPGLGLRLIYFSYDVKMKEKGDIPEGYSVSREKKERFSLILESASTNQTSMYLCASRESGSRLRYFGPGTRLLVL.

V usage is TRBV5-4 and J usage is TRBJ1-4, with 7 bases identical to TRBD1. The J segment lost 8 bases and the V segment lost 4 bases, leaving 5 bases of the junction unmatched. The CDR3 runs 13 residues. Germline CDR1 and CDR2: SGHNT and YYREEE (reference sequence). For the CDR3, the DNA is TGTGCCAGCAGCAAGGGGACAGAAGAAAAACTGTTTTTT. Residues: CASSKGTEEKLFF.

This chain joins TRBV7-9 and TRBJ2-7; 14 positions match TRBD2. Germline-derived CDR1 and CDR2 are SEHNR and FQNEAQ (reference sequence). The junction had 9 bases not matched to a gene; V was cut back by 2 bases and J by 6 bases. The CDR3 spans 17 residues. As DNA, the CDR3 is TGTGCCAGCAGCTTAAGGGGACTAGCGGGAGCGTATGGCGAGCAGTACTTC. This sequence encodes CASSLRGLAGAYGEQYF.

The chain uses TRBV6-5 and TRBJ2-1; no clear D gene. The germline V gene has CDR1 MNHEY and CDR2 SVGAGI. V was trimmed by 8 bases and J by 15 bases, leaving 14 bases between them. This CDR3 contains 10 residues. The DNA of the CDR3 is TGTGCCAGCGGCTCCCTGCCGGGGTTCTTC. Protein: CASGSLPGFF.

The chain joins TRBV19 to TRBJ1-1; the D is unclear. This CDR3 has 14 residues. Germline assignment: CDR1 LNHDA and CDR2 SQIVND (reference sequence). Trimming left V 3 bases short and J 1 base short, with 9 bases between. In DNA, the CDR3 is TGTGCCAGTAGTATTGGCAGGAAGAACACTGAAGCTTTCTTT. Its translation is CASSIGRKNTEAFF.

The chain has TRBV5-4 and TRBJ2-2; D not resolved. The CDR3 length is 13 residues. The germline V gene encodes CDR1 SGHNT and CDR2 YYREEE (reference sequence). The ends were cut back, 0 bases at V and 6 bases at J, with 6 bases in the middle. The CDR3 region is CASSLAGPGELFF. For the CDR3, the DNA is TGTGCCAGCAGCTTGGCAGGCCCCGGGGAGCTGTTTTTT. The full variable domain, with the rest looked up from reference TRBV5-4 and TRBJ2-2, is ETGVTQSPTHLIKTRGQQVTLRCSSQSGHNTVSWYQQALGQGPQFIFQYYREEENGRGNFPPRFSGLQFPNYSSELNVNALELDDSALYLCASSLAGPGELFFGEGSRLTVL.

This chain links TRBV18 with TRBJ2-7; D possibly corresponds to TRBD2 (6 bases). CDR1 KGHSH and CDR2 LQKENI come from the germline V gene. V lost 5 bases to trimming and J lost 6 bases, with 17 bases between them. The CDR3 spans 14 residues. CDR3 amino acids: CASSEGGIPSEQYF. The CDR3 DNA sequence: TGTGCCAGCTCAGAGGGCGGGATACCTTCCGAGCAGTACTTC.

The chain has TRBV6-5 and TRBJ2-2, with 7 bases fitting TRBD2. Germline CDR1 and CDR2: MNHEY and SVGAGI. The length of the CDR3 is 15 residues. With V trimmed by 6 bases and J by 3 bases, 7 bases remained unmatched. CDR3 residues: CASSQGLIYTGELFF. Here the CDR3 DNA reads TGTGCCAGCAGCCAGGGACTAATTTACACCGGGGAGCTGTTTTTT.

The chain links TRBV7-6 to TRBJ2-7, with D perhaps matching TRBD1 (6 bases). CDR3 length: 14 amino acids. Germline V gives CDR1 SGHVS, CDR2 FNYEAQ. Trimming cost V 4 bases and J 5 bases, with 15 bases left between them. CDR3 in DNA: TGTGCCAGCAGCTCCCAACAGGGCTTCGACGAGCAGTACTTC. Translating it yields CASSSQQGFDEQYF.

The chain is built from TRBV2 and TRBJ2-6; no clear D gene. The V end was cut by 5 bases, the J end by 2 bases, with 16 bases between. The CDR3 totals 17 residues. Germline V gene sequence: CDR1 SNHLY, CDR2 FYNNEI. The CDR3 DNA is TGTGCCAGCAGTCCCAGGCAGAGTAGGACTGGGGCCAACGTCCTGACTTTC. Amino acid sequence: CASSPRQSRTGANVLTF.

The chain uses TRBV10-1 and TRBJ2-5; D unresolved. The J call may be incorrect, as the DNA end agrees better with TRBJ2-7. Per the germline V gene, CDR1 is WNHNN and CDR2 is SYGVQD (reference sequence). This CDR3 has 12 residues. CDR3 sequence reads: CASSSSLHEQYF. CDR3 bases: TGCGCCAGCAGTTCGTCTCTTCACGAGCAGTACTTC.

J is TRBJ2-1 and V is TRBV27; the D is unclear. V lost 0 bases and J 8 bases, leaving 11 bases between the germline ends. Germline loops: CDR1 MNHEY, CDR2 SMNVEV (reference sequence). This CDR3 is built from 14 residues. This CDR3 reads CASSLSTLSDEQFF. In nucleotides, the CDR3 is TGTGCCAGCAGTTTATCTACCCTAAGCGATGAGCAGTTCTTC.

The chain is built from TRBV7-6 and TRBJ2-3, with TRBD1 identical over 10 bases. The V gene end was trimmed by 2 bases and the J gene end by 7 bases; junction bases not matched to a gene: 6. This CDR3 is 15 amino acids long. The germline V gene encodes CDR1 SGHVS and CDR2 FNYEAQ. In DNA, the CDR3 is TGTGCCAGCAGCTTATTCGGACAGGGGGTGTATACGCAGTATTTT. Its protein is CASSLFGQGVYTQYF.